Detailed here is one TCR beta chain. The J segment lost 15 bases and the V segment lost 8 bases, leaving 7 bases of the junction unmatched. Germline V gives CDR1 ENHRY, CDR2 SYGVKD. This CDR3 is 10 amino acids long. This entry is derived from a study of blood T cell repertoires in COVID-19. Generated by immunoSEQ multiplex PCR, the TCRdb table keeps only in-frame clones and is missing some. The repertoire holds about 99,000 clones, about four fifths seen once, with roughly 4.8% in the top ten. This TCR derives from an elderly man with COVID-19, enrolled during active disease. The sample comprised peripheral blood. This sequence joins TRBV10-3 and TRBJ2-1; 7 positions agree with TRBD2. The CDR3 DNA sequence: TGTGCCATCGATGCGGGAGTAATGTTCTTC. Its protein is CAIDAGVMFF.